The clone carrying this T cell receptor beta chain was counted a single time. The target antigen is unknown. Profiled with immunoSEQ multiplex PCR; TCRdb holds only in-frame clones, not every one. This sample has some 59,000 clones, with about 88% found just once. The source of the sample is a study of cytomegalovirus exposure and HLA in healthy donors. Notes on the study in general: Published work reported that the classifier diagnosed cytomegalovirus status with high specificity and sensitivity. A subsequent analysis found that TCR clusters from the first cohort also tended to co-occur in the 90 to 150 validation repertoires, with 90% to 95% of cluster scores above 0.

Looked up from germline, CDR1 is GTSNPN and CDR2 is SVGIG (reference sequence). V was pared by 6 bases and J by 4 bases, with 15 bases between. The CDR3 has 13 amino acids. The receptor comes from a woman in her late teens or twenties in good health and CMV-seronegative. The chain joins TRBV30 to TRBJ1-1; tentative D call: TRBD1 (6 bases). Material: PBMCs. This CDR3 reads CACQGLGGTEAFF. CDR3 coding DNA: TGTGCCTGTCAGGGGCTGGGTGGCACTGAAGCTTTCTTT.